A single sample gave rise to the 18 T cell receptor beta chains below, sequenced in a study of beta chain features in type 1 diabetes. Expressed TCRB transcripts were sequenced, since all the RNA that had been isolated was reverse transcribed. Repertoires were generated with immunoSEQ multiplex PCR, while TCRdb's copy carries only in-frame clones and drops some. Among about 360,000 clones, roughly 12% were seen once, and the ten largest hold less than 0.02%. Sequencing input: naive CD4+ T cells from blood. The receptors derive from a man aged 18 to 30 in good health.

The table lists this clone with a few counts. The rearrangement links TRBV19 to TRBJ1-5, with 8 bases aligning to TRBD1. The J segment lost 3 bases and the V segment lost 1 base, leaving 5 bases of the junction unmatched. From germline, CDR1 is LNHDA and CDR2 SQIVND (reference sequence). This CDR3 has 16 amino acids. DNA of the CDR3: TGTGCCAGTAGTATAGTGAGGACAGGGATCAATCAGCCCCAGCATTTT. This codes for CASSIVRTGINQPQHF.

This chain connects TRBV19 to TRBJ1-2; D possibly corresponds to TRBD1 (5 bases). The CDR3 sequence is 15 residues long. V was shortened by 1 base and J by 4 bases, with 13 bases between the two germline ends. Germline-derived CDR1 and CDR2 are LNHDA and SQIVND (reference sequence). CDR3 amino acids: CASSIVGREGYGYTF. In nucleotides, the CDR3 is TGTGCCAGTAGTATAGTGGGCAGGGAAGGCTATGGCTACACCTTC.

In its sample, this clone was seen a few times. The chain employs TRBV5-1 and TRBJ2-5, with a weak D call TRBD1 (6 bases). Germline V gene sequence: CDR1 SGHRS, CDR2 YFSETQ. Trimming took 1 base from V and 2 from J, leaving 12 bases between them. The CDR3 spans 15 residues. The CDR3 nucleotides are TGCGCCAGCAGCTTGAATACCAGGGGACAAGAGACCCAGTACTTC. Protein sequence: CASSLNTRGQETQYF.

This clone was detected only a few times. The chain carries TRBV7-2 and TRBJ2-7; D possibly corresponds to TRBD1 (5 bases). CDR1 is SGHTA, CDR2 FQGNSA, per germline. This CDR3 contains 14 residues. Trimming shortened V by 5 bases and J by 5 bases, and 16 bases separated the two germline ends. The CDR3 region has the DNA TGTGCCAGCAGCCTCATAGGGGCGATTCACGAGCAGTACTTC. Protein sequence: CASSLIGAIHEQYF.

As for this clone: This specimen includes other DNA sequences encoding the same CDR3. V and J are TRBV18 and TRBJ1-2; tentatively, D is TRBD1 (6 bases). CDR3 length: 14 residues. V shed 3 bases and J shed 1 base, with 9 bases lying between them. The V gene's germline CDR1 is KGHSH and CDR2 LQKENI. The DNA of the CDR3 is TGTGCCAGCTCACCCCAGGACAGTAACTATGGCTACACCTTC. Its translation is CASSPQDSNYGYTF.

V usage is TRBV9 and J usage is TRBJ2-4, with 12 bases matching TRBD2. CDR1 is SGDLS, CDR2 YYNGEE, per germline. This CDR3 is built from 17 residues. J lost 7 bases, V lost 4 bases, and 12 bases had no gene match. CDR3 amino acids: CASSPQTSGGVGNIQYF. CDR3 nucleotides: TGTGCCAGCAGCCCACAGACTAGCGGGGGTGTCGGGAACATTCAGTACTTC. Together with reference TRBV9 and TRBJ2-4, the CDR3 gives the full variable domain: DSGVTQTPKHLITATGQRVTLRCSPRSGDLSVYWYQQSLDQGLQFLIQYYNGEERAKGNILERFSAQQFPDLHSELNLSSLELGDSALYFCASSPQTSGGVGNIQYFGAGTRLSVL.

The CDR3 nucleotides are TGTGCCAGCAGCGTAGCAGTAAGGGCAGGGGAGGAGACCCAGTACTTC. Translated, it gives CASSVAVRAGEETQYF. V usage is TRBV9 and J usage is TRBJ2-5; weak D call: TRBD1 (6 bases). V gave up 0 bases and J gave up 5 bases, with 17 bases separating them. The CDR3 is 16 amino acids. From germline, CDR1 is SGDLS and CDR2 YYNGEE.

This clone was detected only a few times. The rearrangement joins TRBV6-5 to TRBJ2-7, with TRBD1 matching over 8 bases. CDR1 and CDR2 (germline): MNHEY, SVGAGI. Germline trimming cut 3 bases from V and 1 base from J; bases unmatched to any gene: 5. CDR3 size: 15 residues. The CDR3 DNA sequence: TGTGCCAGCAGTTATACGAGGACAGGGTCCTACGAGCAGTACTTC. Its protein is CASSYTRTGSYEQYF.

This rearrangement joins TRBV4-1 to TRBJ2-3, with TRBD2 matching over 9 bases. CDR1 MGHRA and CDR2 YSYEKL come from the germline V gene. V shed 0 bases and J 6 bases; nucleotides not matched to a gene: 7. The CDR3 length is 16 residues. CDR3 loop: CASSQESSGRSDTQYF. CDR3 nucleotides: TGCGCCAGCAGCCAAGAAAGTAGCGGGAGATCTGATACGCAGTATTTT.

There are a few counts of this clone. The CDR3 protein is CAWSVSSGGGIQYF. The CDR3, as DNA: TGTGCCTGGAGTGTGTCTAGCGGGGGGGGCATTCAGTACTTC. The genes are TRBV30 and TRBJ2-4; 12 bases line up with TRBD2. The CDR3 has 14 amino acids. Trimming removed 0 bases from V and 9 bases from J; junction bases left unmatched: 3. Per the germline V gene, CDR1 is GTSNPN and CDR2 is SVGIG (reference sequence).

The chain carries TRBV6-5 and TRBJ2-6; no reliable D call. The CDR3 consists of 15 residues. V lost 6 bases to trimming and J lost 2 bases, with 11 bases between them. Germline loops: CDR1 MNHEY, CDR2 SVGAGI. The CDR3 DNA is TGTGCCAGCAGCTACCTTCGTACTGGGGCCAACGTCCTGACTTTC. It specifies CASSYLRTGANVLTF.

The sample holds a few counts of this clone. The chain employs TRBV5-1 and TRBJ2-3, with TRBD1 identical over 8 bases. Germline loops: CDR1 SGHRS, CDR2 YFSETQ. The V segment lost 4 bases and the J segment 1 base; nucleotides outside the gene matches: 5. The CDR3 runs 15 residues. The DNA of the CDR3 is TGCGCCAGCAGCCCCGGGACAGGCCGCACAGATACGCAGTATTTT. This codes for CASSPGTGRTDTQYF.

There are a few counts of this clone. The chain carries TRBV6-6 and TRBJ2-2; 9 bases are shared with TRBD1. This CDR3 comprises 15 residues. The junction had 2 bases not matched to a gene; V was cut back by 5 bases and J by 1 base. Germline V gives CDR1 MNHNY, CDR2 SVGAGI (reference sequence). CDR3 protein: CASSPTGGNTGELFF. CDR3 in DNA: TGTGCCAGCAGTCCGACAGGGGGGAACACCGGGGAGCTGTTTTTT.

This clone was seen a handful of times. This chain uses TRBV7-2 with TRBJ1-4; 8 bases are a match to TRBD1. Trimming cost V 8 bases and J 8 bases; bases outside gene matches: 10. The CDR3 spans 14 residues. Germline V lookup: CDR1 SGHTA, CDR2 FQGNSA. CDR3: CASREQGGTEKLFF. CDR3 bases: TGTGCCAGCCGCGAACAGGGGGGGACAGAAAAACTGTTTTTT.

This chain uses TRBV7-9 with TRBJ2-7; possible D gene TRBD1, 5 bases. The CDR3 has 14 residues. Germline-derived CDR1 and CDR2 are SEHNR and FQNEAQ (reference sequence). With 5 bases removed from V and 0 bases from J, the gap between germline ends came to 11 bases. The chain's CDR3 is CASSPQGSSYEQYF. In DNA, the CDR3 is TGTGCCAGCAGCCCCCAGGGTAGCTCCTACGAGCAGTACTTC.

The chain links TRBV2 to TRBJ2-1, with 13 bases aligning to TRBD2. The CDR3 has 16 residues. Germline lookup yields CDR1 SNHLY and CDR2 FYNNEI. V dropped 3 bases and J dropped 9; count of bases not matched to a gene: 8. For the CDR3, the DNA is TGTGCCAGCAGTGATGGACTAGCGGGAGCTCGGGGTGAGCAGTTCTTC. Translated: CASSDGLAGARGEQFF.

This clone has at least ten counts. V usage is TRBV29-1 and J usage is TRBJ2-5; possibly TRBD2 for D (6 bases). This CDR3 has 12 amino acids. Germline CDR1 is SQVTM and CDR2 is ANQGSEA. Trimming left V 2 bases short and J 5 bases short, with 9 bases between. CDR3 in amino acids: CSVEPAGETQYF. The CDR3 bases are TGCAGCGTTGAACCCGCGGGGGAGACCCAGTACTTC.

This chain uses TRBV30 with TRBJ2-1; D may be TRBD2 (6 bases). Deletions cut 4 bases from V and 6 bases from J, with 16 bases between. This CDR3 comprises 14 residues. Germline V gene data show CDR1 as GTSNPN and CDR2 as SVGIG (reference sequence). In DNA, the CDR3 is TGTGCCTGGACAAACAAGGGGACTTTCAATGAGCAGTTCTTC. Amino acids: CAWTNKGTFNEQFF.